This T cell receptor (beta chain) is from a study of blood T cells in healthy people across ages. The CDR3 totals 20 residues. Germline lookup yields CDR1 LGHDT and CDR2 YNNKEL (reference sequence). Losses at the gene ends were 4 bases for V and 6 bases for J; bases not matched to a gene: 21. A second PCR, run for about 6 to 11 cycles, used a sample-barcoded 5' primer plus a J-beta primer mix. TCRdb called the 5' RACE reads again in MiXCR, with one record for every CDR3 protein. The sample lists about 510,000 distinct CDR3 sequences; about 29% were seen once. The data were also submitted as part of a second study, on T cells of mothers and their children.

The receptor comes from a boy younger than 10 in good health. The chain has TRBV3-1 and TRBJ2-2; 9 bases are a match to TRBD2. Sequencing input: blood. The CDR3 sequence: CASSLSPRLAVTLYPGELFF. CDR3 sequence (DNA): TGTGCCAGCAGCCTTTCCCCTCGACTAGCGGTTACTCTTTACCCCGGGGAGCTGTTTTTT.